The 5 T cell receptor beta chains given below trace back to one sample, sequenced in a study of read filtering for tumor transcriptome and immune sequencing. The library was built from around 0.4 ug RNA with molecular barcoded adaptors for alpha/delta and beta/gamma chains. TCRdb reanalysed the reads using MiXCR and keeps one entry per CDR3 protein. Of about 86,000 distinct CDR3 sequences listed, 9% to 15% are singletons. The specimen was a population of CD138-negative cells sorted from bone marrow. The receptors come from a donor at least 40 years old with multiple myeloma.

The chain links TRBV5-1 to TRBJ2-1; 9 nucleotides agree with TRBD2. Germline-derived CDR1 and CDR2 are SGHRS and YFSETQ. Unmatched junction bases numbered 6, after V lost 1 base and J lost 7 bases. The CDR3 runs 15 residues. The CDR3: CASSLYAGGPNEQFF. DNA for the CDR3: TGCGCCAGCAGCTTGTATGCGGGAGGGCCGAATGAGCAGTTCTTC.

In this sample, this clonotype turned up many times. The chain has TRBV5-5 and TRBJ2-5, with D perhaps assigned TRBD1 or TRBD2 (5 bases each). In germline, CDR1 is SGHKS, CDR2 YYEKEE (reference sequence). This CDR3 region has 13 residues. V shed 2 bases and J shed 3 bases, with 8 bases lying between them. The CDR3 region is CASSFWGKETQYF. In DNA form, the CDR3 reads TGTGCCAGCAGCTTTTGGGGGAAAGAGACCCAGTACTTC.

There are a few counts of this clonotype. The chain joins TRBV7-3 to TRBJ2-2; 8 nucleotides agree with TRBD1. The CDR3 consists of 16 residues. Germline CDR1 reads SGHTA; CDR2 reads FQGTGA. Losses at the gene ends were 5 bases for V and 1 base for J; bases not matched to a gene: 6. CDR3 in amino acids: CASSPQGGLNTGELFF. The CDR3, as DNA: TGTGCCAGCAGCCCACAGGGGGGACTGAACACCGGGGAGCTGTTTTTT.

The chain uses TRBV5-1 and TRBJ2-3; possibly TRBD2 for D (5 bases). V was pared by 4 bases and J by 2 bases, with 14 bases between. The CDR3 spans 15 residues. Germline assignment: CDR1 SGHRS and CDR2 YFSETQ. The CDR3 DNA is TGCGCCAGCAGCCCGACTCCCGGGATCACAGATACGCAGTATTTT. Translated: CASSPTPGITDTQYF.

This clonotype came up many times. This rearrangement joins TRBV12-3 or TRBV12-4 to TRBJ1-1; D perhaps matches TRBD1 (6 bases). Trimming stripped 7 bases from V and 7 bases from J, with 16 bases between. The CDR3 extends over 13 amino acids. The CDR3 protein is CASTSTEGGEAFF. Here the CDR3 DNA reads TGTGCCAGCACATCGACAGAAGGGGGTGAAGCTTTCTTT.